A selection of T cell receptor beta chains follows, all from one sample in a study of molecular identifiers for immune sequencing clone quantification. TCRdb ran MiXCR on the PCR reads and lists one entry per CDR3 protein. The sample records about 640,000 distinct CDR3 sequences, approximately 20% being singletons. The sequenced material came from naive CD8+ T cells from blood, with Jurkat cell RNA spiked in. The receptors originated from a human donor in good health. Some libraries in this study had Jurkat cell RNA spiked in. Both conserved end residues are part of each CDR3. The D gene is left open where the match is weak. Rows give clone size only sometimes, using once, few, many, or a class for an expanded clone.

clone_size d_call j_call v_call cdr3_aa cdr3_nt
. TRBD1 TRBJ2-7 TRBV4-2 CASSQETGGTYEQYF TGTGCCAGCAGCCAGGAGACAGGGGGAACCTACGAGCAGTACTTC
. TRBD1 TRBJ2-7 TRBV7-9 CASSLALRDSPYEQYF TGTGCCAGCAGCTTAGCATTAAGGGACAGTCCCTACGAGCAGTACTTC
. TRBD1 TRBJ1-1 TRBV10-3 CAISEPRVTTGDTEAFF TGTGCCATCAGTGAGCCCCGGGTGACTACAGGGGACACTGAAGCTTTCTTT
few . TRBJ1-4 TRBV28 CASSFARNEKLFF TGTGCCAGCAGTTTTGCGCGTAATGAAAAACTGTTTTTT
many . TRBJ1-3 TRBV28 CASSPDTSGNTIYF TGTGCCAGCAGCCCGGACACCTCTGGAAACACCATATATTTT
. TRBD2 TRBJ2-5 TRBV15 CATSSSGRPETQYF TGTGCCACCAGCAGTAGCGGGAGACCAGAGACCCAGTACTTC
few . TRBJ1-2 TRBV4-3 CASSQDPQPNYGYTF TGCGCCAGCAGCCAAGATCCACAGCCAAACTATGGCTACACCTTC
many . TRBJ2-7 TRBV14 CASSQEGSDEQYF TGTGCCAGCAGCCAAGAGGGCTCGGACGAGCAGTACTTC
many TRBD1 TRBJ1-1 TRBV6-2/TRBV6-3 CASSYTTTGADTEAFF TGTGCCAGCAGTTACACAACCACAGGGGCGGACACTGAAGCTTTCTTT
many . TRBJ2-1 TRBV30 CAFEGPSSYNEQFF TGTGCCTTCGAGGGACCAAGCTCCTACAATGAGCAGTTCTTC
. TRBD1 TRBJ1-1 TRBV6-2/TRBV6-3 CASRGKGATEAFF TGTGCCAGCAGGGGCAAGGGGGCCACTGAAGCTTTCTTT
. . TRBJ2-2 TRBV19 CASSITGLVTGELFF TGTGCCAGTAGTATCACAGGGTTGGTGACCGGGGAGCTGTTTTTT
. TRBD2 TRBJ2-7 TRBV20-1 CSARDQRGYEQYF TGCAGTGCTAGAGACCAGCGGGGGTACGAGCAGTACTTC
few TRBD1 TRBJ2-7 TRBV4-3 CASSQGMAAGTGSEQYF TGCGCCAGCAGCCAAGGGATGGCCGCGGGGACAGGGAGCGAGCAGTACTTC
many . TRBJ1-1 TRBV7-2 CASSLTREAFF TGTGCCAGCAGTCTTACTAGGGAAGCTTTCTTT
. TRBD2 TRBJ2-5 TRBV20-1 CSARDVAGDETQYF TGCAGTGCTAGAGATGTAGCGGGCGACGAGACCCAGTACTTC
many TRBD1 TRBJ1-1 TRBV13 CASSTGTGNGPEAFF TGTGCCAGCAGCACAGGGACAGGGAACGGCCCTGAAGCTTTCTTT
few . TRBJ1-2 TRBV28 CASSFRQVDYGYTF TGTGCCAGCAGTTTTAGACAGGTTGACTATGGCTACACCTTC
many . TRBJ2-1 TRBV7-3 CASSSWESSYNEQFF TGTGCCAGCAGCTCCTGGGAGAGCTCCTACAATGAGCAGTTCTTC
few TRBD1 TRBJ2-2 TRBV9 CASSVGPQGANTGELFF TGTGCCAGCAGCGTAGGACCCCAGGGGGCAAACACCGGGGAGCTGTTTTTT
. TRBD1 TRBJ2-7 TRBV9 CASSTEQGDIIREQYF TGTGCCAGCAGCACCGAGCAGGGGGACATTATCCGCGAGCAGTACTTC
few . TRBJ1-2 TRBV12-3/TRBV12-4 CASSLSSHYGYTF TGTGCCAGCAGTTTGTCATCCCACTATGGCTACACCTTC
. . TRBJ1-6 TRBV5-6 CASSLSWGVASPLHF TGTGCCAGCAGCTTGTCCTGGGGGGTTGCATCACCCCTCCACTTT
many TRBD2 TRBJ2-3 TRBV20-1 CSASSPSGKTDTQYF TGCAGTGCTAGCTCTCCTAGCGGGAAAACAGATACGCAGTATTTT
few . TRBJ2-2 TRBV7-3 CASSSEDRNTGELFF TGTGCCAGCAGCTCAGAGGACCGGAACACCGGGGAGCTGTTTTTT
. . TRBJ1-5 TRBV28 CASSLIGRKYSNQPQHF TGTGCCAGCAGTTTAATCGGGCGGAAGTATAGCAATCAGCCCCAGCATTTT
many TRBD2 TRBJ2-7 TRBV20-1 CSASDTSGSSYEQYF TGCAGTGCTAGCGACACTAGCGGGAGCTCCTACGAGCAGTACTTC
many TRBD2 TRBJ2-3 TRBV13 CASSDGTSGSASTDTQYF TGTGCCAGCAGCGACGGGACTAGCGGGAGCGCTAGCACAGATACGCAGTATTTT
many TRBD2 TRBJ2-3 TRBV28 CASRGGRTSDTQYF TGTGCCAGCAGGGGCGGGAGGACGTCAGATACGCAGTATTTT
many . TRBJ2-7 TRBV6-5 CASNPGGDYEQYF TGTGCCAGCAACCCGGGCGGAGACTACGAGCAGTACTTC
. . TRBJ2-1 TRBV7-6 CASSSDPGQFF TGTGCCAGCAGCTCAGACCCGGGACAGTTCTTC
. . TRBJ1-1 TRBV13 CASSLYPGNTETFF TGTGCCAGCAGCTTATACCCCGGGAACACTGAAACTTTCTTT
many TRBD2 TRBJ2-7 TRBV30 CAWRETSPSSGTYEQYF TGTGCCTGGAGGGAAACAAGCCCGTCCAGCGGGACCTACGAGCAGTACTTC
many TRBD2 TRBJ2-4 TRBV6-2/TRBV6-3 CASSLTITSGIAKNIQYF TGTGCCAGCAGCCTAACAATAACTAGCGGGATTGCCAAAAACATTCAGTACTTC
. . TRBJ2-7 TRBV28 CASSNLLRGAYEQYF TGTGCCAGCAGTAACCTCTTACGGGGGGCTTACGAGCAGTACTTC
many TRBD1 TRBJ2-7 TRBV25-1 CASSEYEGAYEQYF TGTGCCAGCAGTGAATATGAGGGGGCATACGAGCAGTACTTC
many . TRBJ2-7 TRBV2 CASRGTSPYEQYF TGTGCCAGCAGAGGGACATCCCCCTACGAGCAGTACTTC
few . TRBJ2-1 TRBV11-2 CASSPLLGGAYNEQFF TGTGCCAGCAGCCCCCTTCTCGGGGGCGCGTACAATGAGCAGTTCTTC
. TRBD1 TRBJ2-7 TRBV12-5 CASGLGTGGFYEQYF TGTGCTAGTGGTCTGGGGACAGGGGGCTTCTACGAGCAGTACTTC
. TRBD1 TRBJ1-2 TRBV11-2 CASSSGQGALYGYTF TGTGCCAGCAGTTCCGGACAGGGGGCTCTGTATGGCTACACCTTC
many TRBD2 TRBJ2-5 TRBV20-1 CSARGPREPPETQYF TGCAGTGCTAGAGGCCCGCGGGAGCCCCCGGAGACCCAGTACTTC